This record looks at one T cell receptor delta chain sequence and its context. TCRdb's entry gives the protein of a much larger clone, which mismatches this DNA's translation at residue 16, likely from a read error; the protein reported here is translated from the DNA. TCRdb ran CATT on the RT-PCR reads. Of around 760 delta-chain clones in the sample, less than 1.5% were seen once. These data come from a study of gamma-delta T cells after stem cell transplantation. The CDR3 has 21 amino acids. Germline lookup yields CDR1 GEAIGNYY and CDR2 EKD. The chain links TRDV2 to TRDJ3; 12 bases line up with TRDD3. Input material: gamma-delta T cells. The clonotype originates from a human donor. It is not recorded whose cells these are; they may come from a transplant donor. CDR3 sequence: CACDPAEAGGYGSWDARQMFF. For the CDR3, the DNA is TGTGCCTGTGACCCCGCGGAGGCTGGGGGATACGGCTCCTGGGACGCCCGACAGATGTTTTTC.